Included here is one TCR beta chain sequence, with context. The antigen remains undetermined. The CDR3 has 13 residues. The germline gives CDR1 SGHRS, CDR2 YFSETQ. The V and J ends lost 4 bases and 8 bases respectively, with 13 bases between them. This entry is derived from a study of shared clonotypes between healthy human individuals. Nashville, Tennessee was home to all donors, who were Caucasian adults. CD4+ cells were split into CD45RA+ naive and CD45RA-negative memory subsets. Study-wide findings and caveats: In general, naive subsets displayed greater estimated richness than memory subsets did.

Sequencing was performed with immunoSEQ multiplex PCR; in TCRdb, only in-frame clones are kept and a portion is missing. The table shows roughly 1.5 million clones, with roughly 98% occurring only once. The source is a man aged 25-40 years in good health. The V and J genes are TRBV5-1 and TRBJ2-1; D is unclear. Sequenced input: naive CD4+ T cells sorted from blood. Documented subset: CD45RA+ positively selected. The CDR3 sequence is CASSRDPEYEQFF. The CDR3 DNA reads TGCGCCAGCAGCCGTGACCCGGAGTATGAGCAGTTCTTC.